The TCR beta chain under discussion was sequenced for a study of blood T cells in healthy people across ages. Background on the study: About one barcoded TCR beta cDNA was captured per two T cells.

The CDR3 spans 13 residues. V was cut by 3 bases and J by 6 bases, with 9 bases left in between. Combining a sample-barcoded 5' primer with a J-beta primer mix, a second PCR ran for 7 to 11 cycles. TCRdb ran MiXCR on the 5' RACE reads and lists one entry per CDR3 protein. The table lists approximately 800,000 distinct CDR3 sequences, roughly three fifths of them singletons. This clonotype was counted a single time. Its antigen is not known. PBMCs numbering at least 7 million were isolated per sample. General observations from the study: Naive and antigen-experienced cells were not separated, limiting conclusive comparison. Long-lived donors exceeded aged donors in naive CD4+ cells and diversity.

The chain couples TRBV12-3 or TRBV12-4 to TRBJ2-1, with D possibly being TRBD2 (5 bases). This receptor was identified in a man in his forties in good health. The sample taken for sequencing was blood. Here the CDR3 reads CASSFAGVNEQFF. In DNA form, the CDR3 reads TGTGCCAGCAGTTTCGCCGGGGTCAATGAGCAGTTCTTC.